These 29 T cell receptor beta chains originate from one sample sequenced in a study of blood T cell repertoires in COVID-19 (dated by TCRdb to between 2020 and 2021). Library construction relied on the immunoSEQ multiplex PCR assay. The source is immuneACCESS, and TCRdb retained only in-frame sequences with V and J called. Part of the clones is not carried over; for the studies checked, unresolved V genes explain less than half of this, and the remainder is unexplained. This sample gives approximately 130,000 clones in total; about 85% of them show up just once. Of the sample, more than 3.5% is held by the ten largest clones. Specimen: peripheral blood. The receptors originated from a human donor in a cohort sampled during active COVID-19.

V gene TRBV9 combines with J gene TRBJ2-3; the D is unclear. Germline CDR1 and CDR2: SGDLS and YYNGEE. V gave up 4 bases and J gave up 4 bases, with 7 bases separating them. The CDR3 contains 12 residues. CDR3 region: CASSLGSDTQYF. As DNA, the CDR3 is TGTGCCAGCAGCCTGGGCTCAGATACGCAGTATTTT.

The chain carries TRBV5-1 and TRBJ2-7; TRBD1 is a possible D gene (6 bases). CDR3 length: 13 residues. Trimming removed 4 bases at V and 4 bases at J, with 12 bases between. Germline V lookup: CDR1 SGHRS, CDR2 YFSETQ. CDR3 amino acids: CASSPSRGYEQYF. The DNA of the CDR3 is TGCGCCAGCAGCCCCTCCAGGGGATACGAGCAGTACTTC.

In nucleotides, the CDR3 is TGTGCCAGCAGCAGTACAGGGACGAGAGCAGATACGCAGTATTTT. It specifies CASSSTGTRADTQYF. The chain links TRBV7-3 to TRBJ2-3; D is possibly TRBD1 (6 bases). The length of the CDR3 is 15 residues. Trimming removed 5 bases from V and 4 bases from J, with 16 bases in between. Germline V lookup: CDR1 SGHTA, CDR2 FQGTGA.

In its sample, this clone was seen once. The chain links TRBV9 to TRBJ1-4; D is perhaps TRBD1 (5 bases). Germline CDR1 is SGDLS and CDR2 is YYNGEE. There are 15 residues in the CDR3. Trimming stripped 0 bases from V and 5 bases from J, with 11 bases between. CDR3 sequence reads: CASSVGGQVNEKLFF. CDR3 nucleotides: TGTGCCAGCAGCGTAGGAGGACAAGTGAATGAAAAACTGTTTTTT.

This sequence joins TRBV7-8 and TRBJ2-3, with TRBD2 as a possible D gene (6 bases). The germline V and J ends were trimmed by 5 bases and 0 bases, with 12 bases remaining between them. Germline CDR1 reads SGHVS; CDR2 reads FQNEAQ. The CDR3 spans 15 residues. CDR3 DNA sequence: TGTGCCAGCAGCACTGCGGGGTCTAGCACAGATACGCAGTATTTT. Translation: CASSTAGSSTDTQYF.

This chain connects TRBV30 to TRBJ1-5; D not certain. Per the germline V gene, CDR1 is GTSNPN and CDR2 is SVGIG (reference sequence). The length of the CDR3 is 16 residues. Trimming took 0 bases from V and 0 from J, leaving 12 bases between them. The chain's CDR3 is CAWSVLGSSSNQPQHF. The DNA for the CDR3 is TGTGCCTGGAGTGTACTGGGCTCAAGTAGCAATCAGCCCCAGCATTTT.

The CDR3 here is CATSDYREVGYTF. The CDR3 coding sequence is TGTGCCACCAGTGACTACAGGGAAGTGGGCTACACCTTC. The chain joins TRBV24-1 to TRBJ1-2; D is possibly TRBD1 (6 bases). V was cut by 4 bases and J by 8 bases, with 13 bases left in between. This CDR3 comprises 13 residues. Germline V gene sequence: CDR1 KGHDR, CDR2 SFDVKD.

The chain employs TRBV10-3 and TRBJ1-1; D is undetermined. V gave up 0 bases and J gave up 3 bases, with 14 bases separating them. Germline V CDR1 and CDR2: ENHRY, SYGVKD. The CDR3 loop spans 16 amino acids. CDR3 coding DNA: TGTGCCATCAGTGAGTCGGGCCCCCTATTGGACACTGAAGCTTTCTTT. This encodes CAISESGPLLDTEAFF.

The chain couples TRBV2 to TRBJ2-1; TRBD2 aligns across 14 bases. Unmatched junction bases numbered 4, after V lost 6 bases and J lost 9 bases. CDR3 length: 14 amino acids. Germline-derived CDR1 and CDR2 are SNHLY and FYNNEI. The CDR3 here is CASRGLAGDGEQFF. CDR3 DNA: TGTGCCAGCAGGGGACTAGCGGGAGACGGTGAGCAGTTCTTC.

The rearrangement joins TRBV3-1 (or the pseudogene TRBV3-2) to TRBJ2-1; TRBD2 matches 12 bases. The junction had 3 bases not matched to a gene; V was cut back by 4 bases and J by 5 bases. Per the germline V gene, CDR1 is LGHDT and CDR2 is YNNKEL (reference sequence). The CDR3 runs to 15 residues. The CDR3 here is CASSPRLAGDNEQFF. For the CDR3, the DNA is TGTGCCAGCAGCCCTCGACTAGCGGGAGACAATGAGCAGTTCTTC.

The genes are TRBV4-3 and TRBJ1-1; TRBD1 agrees at 8 bases. The CDR3 sequence is 16 residues long. Trimming removed 1 base from V and 11 bases from J; junction bases left unmatched: 15. In germline, CDR1 is LGHNA, CDR2 YSLEER. CDR3 in DNA: TGCGCCAGCAGCCAAGGGGCTACCGGGACAGGTGGTTGGGCTTTCTTT. Its protein product is CASSQGATGTGGWAFF.

V is TRBV9 and J is TRBJ1-2; D is uncertain. Germline-derived CDR1 and CDR2 are SGDLS and YYNGEE. The CDR3 consists of 14 residues. Trimming left V 5 bases short and J 4 bases short, with 15 bases between. The CDR3 loop reads CASRRETAAYGYTF. In DNA, the CDR3 is TGTGCCAGCAGGAGGGAGACGGCTGCCTATGGCTACACCTTC.

In its sample, this clone was seen once. The V call is TRBV7-6, the J call TRBJ1-1; 9 nucleotides agree with TRBD1. After removal of 4 bases from V and 10 bases from J, the junction contained 16 bases not matched to a gene. Germline CDR1 is SGHVS and CDR2 is FNYEAQ. The CDR3 runs 16 residues. CDR3 loop: CASSSQIGTGYGGAFF. CDR3 DNA: TGTGCCAGCAGCTCGCAGATCGGGACAGGGTACGGCGGAGCTTTCTTT. Looking up the rest from reference TRBV7-6 and TRBJ1-1 gives the full variable domain: GAGVSQSPRYKVTKRGQDVALRCDPISGHVSLYWYRQALGQGPEFLTYFNYEAQQDKSGLPNDRFSAERPEGSISTLTIQRTEQRDSAMYRCASSSQIGTGYGGAFFGQGTRLTVV.

This clone was found once. The chain links TRBV29-1 to TRBJ1-2, with D maybe TRBD1 (6 bases). V lost 3 bases and J lost 5, with 22 bases in between. CDR1 is SQVTM, CDR2 ANQGSEA, per germline. This CDR3 spans 16 amino acids. The CDR3 DNA follows: TGCAGCGTTGACGGGCAGGGAGGGGGGAGTGGATATGGCTACACCTTC. Translating it yields CSVDGQGGGSGYGYTF.

This clone was seen a few times. The rearrangement uses TRBV30 and TRBJ2-1; D possibly corresponds to TRBD1 (5 bases). The CDR3 has 12 residues. Trimming removed 1 base from V and 8 bases from J, with 9 bases in between. Germline V gene data show CDR1 as GTSNPN and CDR2 as SVGIG (reference sequence). The CDR3 DNA reads TGTGCCTGGAGTGGAACAGGCGATGAGCAGTTCTTC. Translated, it gives CAWSGTGDEQFF.

The V call is TRBV7-9, the J call TRBJ2-1; tentative D call: TRBD1 (5 bases). V was trimmed by 5 bases and J by 2 bases, leaving 16 bases between them. Germline CDR1 reads SEHNR; CDR2 reads FQNEAQ (reference sequence). The CDR3 is made up of 16 amino acids. The CDR3 DNA is TGTGCCAGCAGCATCGGCCCAGGGATGGCCTACAATGAGCAGTTCTTC. Translated: CASSIGPGMAYNEQFF.

The V call is TRBV12-3 or TRBV12-4, the J call TRBJ1-2; 7 bases agree with TRBD1. This CDR3 spans 12 amino acids. V dropped 7 bases and J dropped 4; count of bases not matched to a gene: 3. The CDR3 DNA is TGTGCCAGCACCGGGACAGCCTATGGCTACACCTTC. Its translation is CASTGTAYGYTF.

The genes are TRBV15 and TRBJ1-6, with TRBD1 as a possible D gene (5 bases). This CDR3 is built from 14 residues. The V and J ends lost 9 bases and 5 bases respectively, with 14 bases between them. Germline CDR1 reads LNHNV; CDR2 reads YYDKDF (reference sequence). CDR3 nucleotide sequence: TGTGCCACAAATACAGGCTTTAATAATTCACCCCTCCACTTT. This translates into CATNTGFNNSPLHF. Combining the CDR3 with reference TRBV15 and TRBJ1-6 gives the whole variable domain DAMVIQNPRYQVTQFGKPVTLSCSQTLNHNVMYWYQQKSSQAPKLLFHYYDKDFNNEADTPDNFQSRRPNTSFCFLDIRSPGLGDTAMYLCATNTGFNNSPLHFGNGTRLTVT.

V usage is TRBV6-1 and J usage is TRBJ2-7; TRBD2 is a possible D gene (5 bases). The CDR3 is 15 residues long. V lost 1 base to trimming and J lost 3 bases, with 13 bases between them. Germline CDR1 is MNHNS and CDR2 is SASEGT. As DNA, the CDR3 is TGTGCCAGCAGTGAAGGGAGGCAGCAATACTACGAGCAGTACGTC. It specifies CASSEGRQQYYEQYV.

A few counts support this clone. This chain links TRBV7-2 with TRBJ2-1, with 7 bases identical to TRBD2. Trimming at V came to 5 bases and at J to 0 bases, leaving 13 bases not matched to a gene. Germline CDR1 reads SGHTA; CDR2 reads FQGNSA. This CDR3 comprises 18 residues. The CDR3 DNA sequence: TGTGCCAGCAGCGTCCGTGCTAGCGGAATTAGCTCCTACAATGAGCAGTTCTTC. It specifies CASSVRASGISSYNEQFF. The full variable domain, completed using reference TRBV7-2 and TRBJ2-1, is GAGVSQSPSNKVTEKGKDVELRCDPISGHTALYWYRQSLGQGLEFLIYFQGNSAPDKSGLPSDRFSAERTGGSVSTLTIQRTQQEDSAVYLCASSVRASGISSYNEQFFGPGTRLTVL.

This clone was seen a few times. The genes are TRBV9 and TRBJ2-1; 8 nucleotides align to TRBD2. V was clipped by 0 bases and J by 4 bases; unmatched bases: 6. The CDR3 is made up of 16 amino acids. Germline V gene lookup returns CDR1 SGDLS and CDR2 YYNGEE. The CDR3 sequence is CASSVEGSGVYNEQFF. The DNA of the CDR3 is TGTGCCAGCAGCGTAGAGGGTAGCGGGGTTTACAATGAGCAGTTCTTC.

The gene calls are TRBV19 and TRBJ1-2; the match to TRBD1 covers 12 bases. Germline lookup yields CDR1 LNHDA and CDR2 SQIVND (reference sequence). This CDR3 contains 16 residues. After removal of 9 bases from V and 4 bases from J, the junction contained 12 bases not matched to a gene. For the CDR3, the DNA is TGTGCCAGCCTAGGGACAGGGGGCGACGTGGTCTATGGCTACACCTTC. Protein sequence: CASLGTGGDVVYGYTF.

The chain combines TRBV5-6 with TRBJ2-1; tentatively, D is TRBD2 (5 bases). The CDR3 contains 17 residues. The germline V gene encodes CDR1 SGHDT and CDR2 YYEEEE. Trimming removed 3 bases from V and 5 bases from J, with 21 bases in between. Written as DNA, the CDR3 is TGTGCCAGCAGCTCCGTCGGACTGCGGACCAGAAACAATGAGCAGTTCTTC. This sequence encodes CASSSVGLRTRNNEQFF.

The rearrangement joins TRBV18 to TRBJ2-4, with TRBD2 matching over 13 bases. V gave up 1 base and J gave up 0 bases; unmatched junction bases: 3. There are 18 residues in the CDR3. Per the germline V gene, CDR1 is KGHSH and CDR2 is LQKENI. In DNA, the CDR3 is TGTGCCAGCTCACCACAGAGACTAGCGGGGGGAGCCAAAAACATTCAGTACTTC. Amino acids: CASSPQRLAGGAKNIQYF.

The rearrangement links TRBV5-6 to TRBJ1-5; the match to TRBD1 covers 10 bases. With 4 bases clipped from V and 12 bases from J, the junction kept 4 bases outside the gene matches. The CDR3 runs to 12 residues. Germline V gene sequence: CDR1 SGHDT, CDR2 YYEEEE. As DNA, the CDR3 is TGTGCCAGCAGCCGGGACAGGGGCGGCCAGCATTTT. Its translation is CASSRDRGGQHF. The entire variable domain, with the rest obtained from reference TRBV5-6 and TRBJ1-5, is as follows: DAGVTQSPTHLIKTRGQQVTLRCSPKSGHDTVSWYQQALGQGPQFIFQYYEEEERQRGNFPDRFSGHQFPNYSSELNVNALLLGDSALYLCASSRDRGGQHFGDGTRLSIL.

The chain recombines TRBV5-1 with TRBJ2-1, with TRBD2 identical over 7 bases. Germline-derived CDR1 and CDR2 are SGHRS and YFSETQ. The length of the CDR3 is 14 residues. V gave up 4 bases and J gave up 3 bases; unmatched junction bases: 4. The CDR3 coding sequence is TGCGCCAGCAGCGGGGCGGGGGACTACAATGAGCAGTTCTTC. It specifies CASSGAGDYNEQFF.

The chain combines TRBV11-3 with TRBJ2-3; TRBD2 agrees at 9 bases. The CDR3 extends over 18 amino acids. The ends lost 3 bases at V and 6 bases at J; junction bases unmatched: 16. From germline, CDR1 is SGHNT and CDR2 YENEEA. CDR3 DNA: TGTGCCAGCAGCTTGGCAAGTTTGGTAGCGGGAGAAGGTGATACGCAGTATTTT. This encodes CASSLASLVAGEGDTQYF.

This clone was found a few times. The V and J genes are TRBV5-1 and TRBJ2-2, with a tentative D call TRBD1 (5 bases). This CDR3 is built from 15 residues. V lost 0 bases, J lost 7 bases, and 13 bases lay in between. Germline-derived CDR1 and CDR2 are SGHRS and YFSETQ. CDR3 nucleotide sequence: TGCGCCAGCAGCTTGGCCCAGGGTGAACACGGGGAGCTGTTTTTT. Its translation: CASSLAQGEHGELFF. The whole variable domain, remainder taken from reference TRBV5-1 and TRBJ2-2, is KAGVTQTPRYLIKTRGQQVTLSCSPISGHRSVSWYQQTPGQGLQFLFEYFSETQRNKGNFPGRFSGRQFSNSRSEMNVSTLELGDSALYLCASSLAQGEHGELFFGEGSRLTVL.

This clone was recorded only once. The gene calls are TRBV7-2 and TRBJ2-3; 11 positions agree with TRBD2. This CDR3 region has 14 residues. Trimming took 5 bases from V and 5 from J; bases not matched to a gene: 3. Germline V gives CDR1 SGHTA, CDR2 FQGNSA. CDR3 DNA: TGTGCCAGCAGCCTTAGCGGGGGGGTAGATACGCAGTATTTT. It encodes CASSLSGGVDTQYF.